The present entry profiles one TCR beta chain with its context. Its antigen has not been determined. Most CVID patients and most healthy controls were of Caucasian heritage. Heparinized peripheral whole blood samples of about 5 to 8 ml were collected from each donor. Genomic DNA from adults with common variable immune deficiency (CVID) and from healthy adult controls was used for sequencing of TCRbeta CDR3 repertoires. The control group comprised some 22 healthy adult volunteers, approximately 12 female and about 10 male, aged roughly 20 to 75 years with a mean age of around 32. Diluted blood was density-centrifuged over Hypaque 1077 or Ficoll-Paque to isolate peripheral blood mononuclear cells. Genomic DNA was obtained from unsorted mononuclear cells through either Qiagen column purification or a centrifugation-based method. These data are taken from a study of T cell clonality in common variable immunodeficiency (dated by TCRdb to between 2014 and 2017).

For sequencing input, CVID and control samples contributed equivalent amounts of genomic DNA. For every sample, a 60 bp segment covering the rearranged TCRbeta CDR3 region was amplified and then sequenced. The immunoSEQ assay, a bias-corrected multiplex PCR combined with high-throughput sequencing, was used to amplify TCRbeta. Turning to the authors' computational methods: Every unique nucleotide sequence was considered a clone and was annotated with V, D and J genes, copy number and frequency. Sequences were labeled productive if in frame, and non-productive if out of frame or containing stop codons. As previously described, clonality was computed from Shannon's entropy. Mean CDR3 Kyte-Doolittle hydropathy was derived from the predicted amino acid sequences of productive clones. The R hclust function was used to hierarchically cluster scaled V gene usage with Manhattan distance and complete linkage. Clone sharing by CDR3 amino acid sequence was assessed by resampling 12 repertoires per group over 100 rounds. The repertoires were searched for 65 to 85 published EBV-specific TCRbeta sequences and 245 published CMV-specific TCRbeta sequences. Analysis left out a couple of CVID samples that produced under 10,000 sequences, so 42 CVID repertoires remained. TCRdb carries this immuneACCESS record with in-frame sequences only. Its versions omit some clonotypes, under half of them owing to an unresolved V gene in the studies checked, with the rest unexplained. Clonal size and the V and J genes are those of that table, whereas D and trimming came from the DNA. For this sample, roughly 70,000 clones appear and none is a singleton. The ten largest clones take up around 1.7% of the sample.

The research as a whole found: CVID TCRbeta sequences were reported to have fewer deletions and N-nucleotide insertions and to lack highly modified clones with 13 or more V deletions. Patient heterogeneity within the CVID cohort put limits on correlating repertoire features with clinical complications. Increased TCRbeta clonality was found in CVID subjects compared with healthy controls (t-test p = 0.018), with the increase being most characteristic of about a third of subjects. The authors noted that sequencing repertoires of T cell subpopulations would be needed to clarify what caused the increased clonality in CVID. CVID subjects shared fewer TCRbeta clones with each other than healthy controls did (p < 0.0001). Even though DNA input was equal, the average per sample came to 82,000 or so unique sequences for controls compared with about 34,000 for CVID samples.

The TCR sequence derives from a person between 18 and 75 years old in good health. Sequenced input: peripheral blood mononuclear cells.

CDR3 DNA, as far as it was read: TGTGCCAGCAGCGAGACTAGCGGGAGCTCAGATACG. This sequence encodes CASSETSGSSDT. The whole CDR3 protein is CASSETSGSSDTQYF. This chain is built from TRBV2 and TRBJ2-3; 12 bases in the junction line up with TRBD2. Read data end 3 residues before the CDR3 end; the end is taken from the germline J gene. Trimming takes 6 bases off V and 4 bases off J; junction bases not matched to a gene: 5. The CDR3 starts with the cysteine, ends with the phenylalanine, and has 15 residues. Part of the CDR3 DNA is given, 36 bases translated from base 1. CDR1 and CDR2, per the germline V gene, are SNHLY and FYNNEI.